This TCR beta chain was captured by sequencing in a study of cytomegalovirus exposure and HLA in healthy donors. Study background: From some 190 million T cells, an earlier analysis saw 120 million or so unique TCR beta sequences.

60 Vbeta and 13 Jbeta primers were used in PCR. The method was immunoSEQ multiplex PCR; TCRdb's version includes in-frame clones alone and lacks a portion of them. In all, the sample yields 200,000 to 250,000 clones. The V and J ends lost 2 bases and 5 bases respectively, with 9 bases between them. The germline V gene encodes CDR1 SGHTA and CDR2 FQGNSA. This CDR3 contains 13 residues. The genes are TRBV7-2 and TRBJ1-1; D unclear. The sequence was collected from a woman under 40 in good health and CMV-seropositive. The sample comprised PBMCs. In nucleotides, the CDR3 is TGTGCCAGCAGCTTAAATCACAGAACTGAAGCTTTCTTT. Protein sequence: CASSLNHRTEAFF.